This T cell receptor beta chain originates from a study of blood T cell repertoires in COVID-19. Whole-study context: Specimens from acute and convalescent COVID-19 originated in the United States, Italy and Spain. The cDNA or gDNA used as material had been derived from T cells, B-cell-depleted T cells, or PBMCs.

Some clones are missing from TCRdb's copy, which holds only in-frame ones; the method was immunoSEQ multiplex PCR. Found here are a few hundred thousand clones, roughly 89% of them singletons; the top ten hold roughly 0.8%. The CDR3 is 13 residues long. V was pared by 4 bases and J by 9 bases, with 2 bases of the junction left unmatched. Germline CDR1 ENHRY, CDR2 SYGVKD. This receptor was identified in a man aged 25 to 40 with acute or convalescent COVID-19. The chain links TRBV10-3 to TRBJ1-6; 8 bases are a match to TRBD1. Sequencing input: peripheral blood. Here the CDR3 reads CAISVGTGSPLHF. The CDR3 nucleotides read TGTGCCATCAGTGTCGGGACAGGTTCACCCCTCCACTTT.